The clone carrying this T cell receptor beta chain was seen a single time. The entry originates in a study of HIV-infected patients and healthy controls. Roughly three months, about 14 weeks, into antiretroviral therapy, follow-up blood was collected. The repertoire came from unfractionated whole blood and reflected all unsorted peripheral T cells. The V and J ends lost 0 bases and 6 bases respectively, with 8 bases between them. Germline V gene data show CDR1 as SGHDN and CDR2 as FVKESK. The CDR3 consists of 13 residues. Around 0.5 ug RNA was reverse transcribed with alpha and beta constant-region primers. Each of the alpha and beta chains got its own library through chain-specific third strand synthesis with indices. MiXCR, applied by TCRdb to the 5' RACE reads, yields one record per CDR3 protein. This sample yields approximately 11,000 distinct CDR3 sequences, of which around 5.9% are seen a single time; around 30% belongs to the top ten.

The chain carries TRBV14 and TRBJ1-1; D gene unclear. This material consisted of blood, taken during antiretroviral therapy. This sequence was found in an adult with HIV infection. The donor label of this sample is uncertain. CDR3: CASSQEWQAEAFF. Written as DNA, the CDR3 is TGTGCCAGCAGCCAAGAATGGCAGGCTGAAGCTTTCTTT.